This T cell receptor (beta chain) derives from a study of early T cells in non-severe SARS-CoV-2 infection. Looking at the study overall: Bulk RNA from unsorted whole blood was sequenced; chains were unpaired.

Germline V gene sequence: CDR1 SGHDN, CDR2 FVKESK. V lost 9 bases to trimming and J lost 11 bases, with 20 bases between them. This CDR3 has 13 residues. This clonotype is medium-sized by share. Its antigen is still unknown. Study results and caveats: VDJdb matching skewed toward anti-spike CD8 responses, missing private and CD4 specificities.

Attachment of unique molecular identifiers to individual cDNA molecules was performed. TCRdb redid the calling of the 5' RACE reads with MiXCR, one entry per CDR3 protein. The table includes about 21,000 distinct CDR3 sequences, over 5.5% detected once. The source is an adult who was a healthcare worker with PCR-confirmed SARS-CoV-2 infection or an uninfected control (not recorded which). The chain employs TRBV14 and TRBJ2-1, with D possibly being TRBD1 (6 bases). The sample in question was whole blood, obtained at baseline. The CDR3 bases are TGTGCCAGTCAGAAAGCCGGGACACAAAAGCAGTTCTTC. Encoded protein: CASQKAGTQKQFF.